The next 27 T cell receptor beta chains were all read from a single sample in a study of response to subunit inactivated influenza vaccine. TCRdb passed the RT-PCR reads through MiXCR, listing each CDR3 protein once. This sample yields 500,000 to 750,000 distinct CDR3 sequences, of which 12% to 15% are seen a single time; 11% belongs to the top ten. The sequencing used PBMCs from blood, collected roughly 13 days after vaccination. The source is a man between 45 and 60 years old who received an inactivated influenza vaccine.

V is TRBV4-3 and J is TRBJ1-5; D remains unclear. This CDR3 has 14 residues. Germline V gene data show CDR1 as LGHNA and CDR2 as YSLEER. The ends were cut back, 0 bases at V and 2 bases at J, with 5 bases in the middle. This CDR3 reads CASSQEFGNQPQHF. CDR3 coding DNA: TGCGCCAGCAGCCAAGAGTTCGGCAATCAGCCCCAGCATTTT.

This clonotype was seen a few times. This rearrangement joins TRBV20-1 to TRBJ2-1; D is possibly TRBD2 (7 bases). The germline CDR1 and CDR2 sequences are DFQATT and SNEGSKA (reference sequence). This CDR3 region has 13 residues. V shed 5 bases and J shed 9 bases, with 17 bases lying between them. The CDR3 reads CSAAPRGGGEQFF. DNA for the CDR3: TGCAGTGCTGCCCCCCGCGGGGGCGGTGAGCAGTTCTTC.

This clonotype appeared a few times. This chain joins TRBV28 and TRBJ1-6, with D hard to call. CDR1 and CDR2 from the germline V gene are MDHEN and SYDVKM. V lost 1 base, J lost 1 base, and 11 bases lay in between. This CDR3 region has 17 residues. Here the CDR3 reads CASSLLLRLSYNSPLHF. Written as DNA, the CDR3 is TGTGCCAGCAGTTTATTATTACGGCTTTCCTATAATTCACCCCTCCACTTT.

This clonotype was found a few times. The V call is TRBV4-2, the J call TRBJ1-2, with D unclear. The ends were cut back, 1 base at V and 4 bases at J, with 13 bases in the middle. Germline V CDR1 and CDR2: LGHNA, YNFKEQ. The CDR3 runs to 15 residues. CDR3 in DNA: TGTGCCAGCAGCCAAGTTGGCACCCTCCGCTATGGCTACACCTTC. Translation: CASSQVGTLRYGYTF.

V and J are TRBV2 and TRBJ2-2; D call uncertain. The CDR3 is 14 residues long. Looked up from germline, CDR1 is SNHLY and CDR2 is FYNNEI. V shed 2 bases and J shed 1 base, with 5 bases lying between them. DNA of the CDR3: TGTGCCAGCAGTGAAATACGGAACACCGGGGAGCTGTTTTTT. It encodes CASSEIRNTGELFF.

This clonotype was counted between two and nine times. The rearrangement joins TRBV6-1 to TRBJ2-7; TRBD1 matches at 9 bases. The CDR3 is made up of 14 amino acids. V gave up 6 bases and J gave up 5 bases; unmatched junction bases: 8. Germline CDR1 and CDR2: MNHNS and SASEGT. CDR3 coding DNA: TGTGCCAGCAGCAGGACAGGGGAACGGGACGAGCAGTACTTC. Its protein product is CASSRTGERDEQYF.

The chain carries TRBV12-3 or TRBV12-4 and TRBJ2-3; either TRBD1 or TRBD2 may fit D (6 bases each). This CDR3 region has 16 residues. Trimming cost V 6 bases and J 0 bases, with 16 bases left between them. In DNA form, the CDR3 reads TGTGCCAGCAGCTCCCAAGGGGGGCTTAGCACAGATACGCAGTATTTT. This sequence encodes CASSSQGGLSTDTQYF.

This clonotype was seen a handful of times. This chain joins TRBV9 and TRBJ1-2, with D unclear. CDR1 is SGDLS and CDR2 is YYNGEE in the germline V gene. The CDR3 has 12 residues. With 3 bases removed from V and 4 bases from J, the gap between germline ends came to 7 bases. As DNA, the CDR3 is TGTGCCAGCAGCGCCGGGAGCTATGGCTACACCTTC. Its protein product is CASSAGSYGYTF.

In its sample, this clonotype was seen a few times. The chain joins TRBV5-6 to TRBJ2-1, with D perhaps matching TRBD1 (7 bases). V lost 0 bases and J 6 bases, leaving 16 bases between the germline ends. In germline, CDR1 is SGHDT, CDR2 YYEEEE. This CDR3 spans 16 amino acids. CDR3 in amino acids: CASSLGRPQGGNEQFF. For the CDR3, the DNA is TGTGCCAGCAGCTTGGGCAGACCCCAGGGGGGCAATGAGCAGTTCTTC. The full variable domain, its missing parts supplied by reference TRBV5-6 and TRBJ2-1, is DAGVTQSPTHLIKTRGQQVTLRCSPKSGHDTVSWYQQALGQGPQFIFQYYEEEERQRGNFPDRFSGHQFPNYSSELNVNALLLGDSALYLCASSLGRPQGGNEQFFGPGTRLTVL.

In this sample, this clonotype turned up many times. This chain uses TRBV29-1 with TRBJ2-1; 8 bases line up with TRBD2. CDR3 size: 14 residues. Trimming cost V 4 bases and J 7 bases; bases outside gene matches: 9. Germline V gene sequence: CDR1 SQVTM, CDR2 ANQGSEA. CDR3 nucleotides: TGCAGCGTTGGGGCGGGAGGCTACCTAAATGAGCAGTTCTTC. Translating it yields CSVGAGGYLNEQFF.

J is TRBJ1-5 and V is TRBV27, with TRBD1 matching 8 bases. Losses at the gene ends were 5 bases for V and 5 bases for J; bases not matched to a gene: 11. This CDR3 has 16 amino acids. Germline V gene sequence: CDR1 MNHEY, CDR2 SMNVEV (reference sequence). In nucleotides, the CDR3 is TGTGCCAGCAGTCTCCGATTCAGGGGGCTGCATCAGCCCCAGCATTTT. Amino acids: CASSLRFRGLHQPQHF.

This clonotype appeared many times. The chain combines TRBV28 with TRBJ2-5, with 11 bases that match TRBD2. CDR1 and CDR2 from the germline V gene are MDHEN and SYDVKM. CDR3 length equals 19 residues. V gave up 6 bases and J gave up 0 bases; unmatched junction bases: 15. The CDR3 reads CASSERTGLAASYQETQYF. The CDR3 DNA reads TGTGCCAGCAGCGAAAGGACGGGACTAGCGGCATCGTACCAAGAGACCCAGTACTTC.

The sample holds many counts of this clonotype. The chain joins TRBV20-1 to TRBJ1-5, with 8 bases matching TRBD1. Germline V gene sequence: CDR1 DFQATT, CDR2 SNEGSKA (reference sequence). This CDR3 region has 12 residues. Trimming removed 6 bases from V and 5 bases from J; junction bases left unmatched: 3. DNA of the CDR3: TGCAGTGCGAAGACAGGGGATCAGCCCCAGCATTTT. This gives the protein CSAKTGDQPQHF.

The rearrangement joins TRBV29-1 to TRBJ2-3; no clear D. The CDR3 runs 12 residues. Per the germline V gene, CDR1 is SQVTM and CDR2 is ANQGSEA. Trimming left V 8 bases short and J 10 bases short, with 19 bases between. Written as DNA, the CDR3 is TGCAGCCCCCCAAAAGCGCTTCGGGCGCAGTATTTT. It specifies CSPPKALRAQYF.

This clonotype was picked up many times. The rearrangement links TRBV20-1 to TRBJ1-2; 8 bases match TRBD1. The ends lost 6 bases at V and 0 bases at J; junction bases unmatched: 9. CDR1 and CDR2 from the germline V gene are DFQATT and SNEGSKA (reference sequence). This CDR3 is 15 amino acids long. The CDR3 is CSANGQGLPNYGYTF. The CDR3 DNA reads TGCAGTGCCAATGGACAGGGCTTGCCTAACTATGGCTACACCTTC.

This clonotype has a handful of counts. This chain joins TRBV20-1 and TRBJ2-5, with TRBD2 matching over 9 bases. The trim removed 3 bases at V and 1 base at J, leaving 6 bases unmatched. Germline loops: CDR1 DFQATT, CDR2 SNEGSKA (reference sequence). The CDR3 is 15 residues long. CDR3: CSARTSGETQETQYF. In DNA form, the CDR3 reads TGCAGTGCTAGGACTAGCGGAGAGACCCAAGAGACCCAGTACTTC.

The chain is built from TRBV5-1 and TRBJ2-7; D might be TRBD1 or TRBD2, each matching 6 bases. The germline V gene has CDR1 SGHRS and CDR2 YFSETQ. The CDR3 covers 15 residues. The V and J ends lost 3 bases and 6 bases respectively, with 19 bases between them. CDR3 loop: CASSSDGAGQAEQYF. The CDR3 DNA is TGCGCCAGCAGCTCAGATGGGGCGGGACAAGCCGAGCAGTACTTC.

V is TRBV5-1 and J is TRBJ2-3; D ambiguous. There are 14 residues in the CDR3. Trimming left V 0 bases short and J 4 bases short, with 9 bases between. CDR1 and CDR2 from the germline V gene are SGHRS and YFSETQ. The CDR3 loop reads CASSLGRYSDTQYF. CDR3 nucleotide sequence: TGCGCCAGCAGCTTGGGTCGCTATTCAGATACGCAGTATTTT.

The sample holds a few counts of this clonotype. The V call is TRBV25-1, the J call TRBJ2-7, with D perhaps matching TRBD1 (5 bases). The germline CDR1 and CDR2 sequences are MGHDK and SYGVNS. This CDR3 has 13 amino acids. V was trimmed by 4 bases and J by 6 bases, leaving 13 bases between them. CDR3 in amino acids: CASSAAGFGEQYF. The CDR3 coding sequence is TGTGCCAGCAGTGCGGCAGGGTTCGGCGAGCAGTACTTC.

On this clonotype: Possible read error: a much larger clone is one base away. The chain joins TRBV7-9 to TRBJ1-1; D possibly corresponds to TRBD1 (6 bases). Germline CDR1 and CDR2: SEHNR and FQNEAQ (reference sequence). This CDR3 contains 14 residues. The CDR3 nucleotides read TGTGCCAGCAGCCCAGAAAACTGGGACACTGGAGCTTTCTTT. Translating gives CASSPENWDTGAFF.

This clonotype was observed at least ten times. The V call is TRBV15, the J call TRBJ2-5; D is undetermined. The CDR3 sequence is 18 residues long. The V gene's germline CDR1 is LNHNV and CDR2 YYDKDF (reference sequence). The germline V and J ends were trimmed by 0 bases and 2 bases, with 19 bases remaining between them. The chain's CDR3 is CATSRDLPFRPQQETQYF. The CDR3 DNA reads TGTGCCACCAGCAGAGATCTCCCCTTTCGGCCACAACAAGAGACCCAGTACTTC.

The V gene is TRBV7-2, the J gene TRBJ2-2, with TRBD1 identical over 7 bases. This CDR3 has 15 residues. The V segment lost 11 bases and the J segment 2 bases; nucleotides outside the gene matches: 11. In germline, CDR1 is SGHTA, CDR2 FQGNSA. The CDR3 loop is CAEGASAANTGELFF. In DNA, the CDR3 is TGTGCCGAGGGGGCCAGTGCCGCAAACACCGGGGAGCTGTTTTTT.

V and J are TRBV19 and TRBJ2-1, with TRBD2 identical over 9 bases. The germline V gene encodes CDR1 LNHDA and CDR2 SQIVND (reference sequence). After removal of 5 bases from V and 12 bases from J, the junction contained 17 bases not matched to a gene. There are 16 residues in the CDR3. CDR3 region: CASSPIFSGGPRGQFF. For the CDR3, the DNA is TGTGCCAGTAGTCCGATTTTTAGCGGGGGCCCTCGGGGGCAGTTCTTC. Filled out from reference TRBV19 and TRBJ2-1, the complete variable domain reads DGGITQSPKYLFRKEGQNVTLSCEQNLNHDAMYWYRQDPGQGLRLIYYSQIVNDFQKGDIAEGYSVSREKKESFPLTVTSAQKNPTAFYLCASSPIFSGGPRGQFFGPGTRLTVL.

At least ten counts were recorded for this clonotype. The CDR3 DNA follows: TGTGCCAGCAGCTTGGCCCCCTACCGGGACAGGGGAGGTCAGCCCCAGCATTTT. Amino acid sequence: CASSLAPYRDRGGQPQHF. This chain links TRBV7-2 with TRBJ1-5; 10 nucleotides line up with TRBD1. The CDR3 contains 18 residues. V lost 3 bases and J lost 6; bases outside the gene matches: 14. Germline CDR1 SGHTA, CDR2 FQGNSA.

This clonotype showed up just a few times. The chain couples TRBV5-1 to TRBJ1-3; D is ambiguous. Germline CDR1 reads SGHRS; CDR2 reads YFSETQ. V lost 3 bases, J lost 0 bases, and 13 bases lay in between. This CDR3 is 16 amino acids long. The CDR3 loop is CASSWGQALSGNTIYF. The CDR3 DNA reads TGCGCCAGCAGCTGGGGTCAGGCGCTCTCTGGAAACACCATATATTTT. Looking up the rest from reference TRBV5-1 and TRBJ1-3 gives the full variable domain: KAGVTQTPRYLIKTRGQQVTLSCSPISGHRSVSWYQQTPGQGLQFLFEYFSETQRNKGNFPGRFSGRQFSNSRSEMNVSTLELGDSALYLCASSWGQALSGNTIYFGEGSWLTVV.

The chain couples TRBV27 to TRBJ1-1; D is unresolved. In germline, CDR1 is MNHEY, CDR2 SMNVEV (reference sequence). The CDR3 has 14 amino acids. V was trimmed by 5 bases and J by 1 base, leaving 11 bases between them. In DNA form, the CDR3 reads TGTGCCAGCAGTAAATCCGGGAAGAACACTGAAGCTTTCTTT. Its protein is CASSKSGKNTEAFF.

The chain links TRBV7-6 to TRBJ2-5; unclear D gene. The CDR3 contains 13 residues. Trimming took off 1 base at V and 5 bases at J, with 8 bases between the two ends. Per the germline V gene, CDR1 is SGHVS and CDR2 is FNYEAQ. The CDR3 DNA reads TGTGCCAGCAGCTTAGGAATTTCGGAGACCCAGTACTTC. The encoded protein is CASSLGISETQYF. Based on the CDR3 plus reference TRBV7-6 and TRBJ2-5, the full variable domain is GAGVSQSPRYKVTKRGQDVALRCDPISGHVSLYWYRQALGQGPEFLTYFNYEAQQDKSGLPNDRFSAERPEGSISTLTIQRTEQRDSAMYRCASSLGISETQYFGPGTRLLVL.